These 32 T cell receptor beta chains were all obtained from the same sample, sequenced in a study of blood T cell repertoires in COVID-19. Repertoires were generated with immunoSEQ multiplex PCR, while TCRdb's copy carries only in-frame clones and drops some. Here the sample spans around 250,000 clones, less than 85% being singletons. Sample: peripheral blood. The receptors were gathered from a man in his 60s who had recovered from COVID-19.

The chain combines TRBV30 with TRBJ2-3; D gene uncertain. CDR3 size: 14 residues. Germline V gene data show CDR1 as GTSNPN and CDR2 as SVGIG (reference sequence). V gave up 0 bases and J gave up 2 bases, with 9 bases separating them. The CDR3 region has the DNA TGTGCCTGGAGTGTACCCGGTTCCACAGATACGCAGTATTTT. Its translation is CAWSVPGSTDTQYF.

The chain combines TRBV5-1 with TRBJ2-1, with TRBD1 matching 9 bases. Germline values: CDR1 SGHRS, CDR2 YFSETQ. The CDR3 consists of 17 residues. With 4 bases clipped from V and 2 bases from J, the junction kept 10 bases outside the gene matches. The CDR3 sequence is CASSLGQGRYTYNEQFF. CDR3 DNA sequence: TGCGCCAGCAGCCTCGGACAGGGGCGCTATACCTACAATGAGCAGTTCTTC.

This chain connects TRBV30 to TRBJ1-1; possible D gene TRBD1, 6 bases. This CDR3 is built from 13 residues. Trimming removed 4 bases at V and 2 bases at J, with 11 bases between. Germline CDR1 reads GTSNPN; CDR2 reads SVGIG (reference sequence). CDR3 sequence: CAWTTGSNTEAFF. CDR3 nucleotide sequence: TGTGCCTGGACTACAGGGAGCAACACTGAAGCTTTCTTT.

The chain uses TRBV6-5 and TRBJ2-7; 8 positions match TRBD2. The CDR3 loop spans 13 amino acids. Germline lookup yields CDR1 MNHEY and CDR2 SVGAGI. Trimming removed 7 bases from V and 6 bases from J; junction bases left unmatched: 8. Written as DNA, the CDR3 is TGTGCCAGCACCCGAGCGGGAGTCTTCGAGCAGTACTTC. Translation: CASTRAGVFEQYF.

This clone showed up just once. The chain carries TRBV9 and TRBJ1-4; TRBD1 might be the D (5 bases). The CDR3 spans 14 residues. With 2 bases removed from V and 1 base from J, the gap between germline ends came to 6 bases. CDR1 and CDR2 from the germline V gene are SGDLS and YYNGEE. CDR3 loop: CASSVGGTNEKLFF. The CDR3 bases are TGTGCCAGCAGCGTCGGGGGAACTAATGAAAAACTGTTTTTT.

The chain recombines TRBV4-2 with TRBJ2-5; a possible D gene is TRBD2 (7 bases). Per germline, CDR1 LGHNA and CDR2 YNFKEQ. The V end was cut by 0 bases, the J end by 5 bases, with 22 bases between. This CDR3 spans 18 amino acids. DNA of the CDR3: TGTGCCAGCAGCCAAGACCTCTCCCGGGGGGCCACCAGGGAGACCCAGTACTTC. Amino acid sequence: CASSQDLSRGATRETQYF.

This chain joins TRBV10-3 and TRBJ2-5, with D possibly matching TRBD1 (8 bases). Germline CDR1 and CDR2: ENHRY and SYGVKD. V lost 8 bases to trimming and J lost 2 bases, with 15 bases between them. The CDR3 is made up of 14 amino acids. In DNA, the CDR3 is TGTGCCATCGGGGGGGGGACAGGACAAGAGACCCAGTACTTC. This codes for CAIGGGTGQETQYF.

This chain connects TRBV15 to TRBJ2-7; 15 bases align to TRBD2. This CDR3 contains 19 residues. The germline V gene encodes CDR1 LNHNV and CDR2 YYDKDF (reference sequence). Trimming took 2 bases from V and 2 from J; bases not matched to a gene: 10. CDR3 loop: CATSRSLGTSGGLTYEQYF. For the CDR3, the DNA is TGTGCCACCAGCAGATCACTGGGGACTAGCGGGGGGCTGACCTACGAGCAGTACTTC.

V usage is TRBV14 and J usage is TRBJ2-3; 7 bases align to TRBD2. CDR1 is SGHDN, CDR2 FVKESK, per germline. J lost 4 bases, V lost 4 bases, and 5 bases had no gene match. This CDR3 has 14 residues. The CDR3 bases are TGTGCCAGCAGCCTCGGACTAGGGGCAGATACGCAGTATTTT. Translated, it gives CASSLGLGADTQYF.

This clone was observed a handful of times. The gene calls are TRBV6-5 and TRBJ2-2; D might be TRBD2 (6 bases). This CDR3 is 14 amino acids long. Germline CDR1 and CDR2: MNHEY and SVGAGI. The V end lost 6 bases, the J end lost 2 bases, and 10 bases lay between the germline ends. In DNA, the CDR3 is TGTGCCAGCAGAACCGGGACTAACACCGGGGAGCTGTTTTTT. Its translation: CASRTGTNTGELFF.

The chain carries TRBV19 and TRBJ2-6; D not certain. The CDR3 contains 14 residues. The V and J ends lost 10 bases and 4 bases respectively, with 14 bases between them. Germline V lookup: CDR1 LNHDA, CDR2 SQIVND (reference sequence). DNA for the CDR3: TGTGCCACGCCGGAGAGACCCGGGGCCAACGTCCTGACTTTC. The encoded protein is CATPERPGANVLTF.

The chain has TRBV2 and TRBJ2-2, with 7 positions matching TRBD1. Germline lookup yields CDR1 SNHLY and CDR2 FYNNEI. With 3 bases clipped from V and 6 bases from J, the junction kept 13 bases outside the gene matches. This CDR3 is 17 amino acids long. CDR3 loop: CASSERQGRVPAGELFF. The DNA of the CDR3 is TGTGCCAGCAGTGAGCGACAGGGCCGGGTCCCAGCCGGGGAGCTGTTTTTT.

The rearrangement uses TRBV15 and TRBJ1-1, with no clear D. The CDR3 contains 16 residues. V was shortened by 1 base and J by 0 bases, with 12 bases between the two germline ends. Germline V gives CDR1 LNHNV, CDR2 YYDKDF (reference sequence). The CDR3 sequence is CATSRADIYLNTEAFF. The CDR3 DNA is TGTGCCACCAGCAGAGCTGACATCTACCTGAACACTGAAGCTTTCTTT.

This CDR3 reads CASSLRQAHNSPLHF. In nucleotides, the CDR3 is TGTGCCAGCAGTTTGAGACAGGCCCATAATTCACCCCTCCACTTT. The chain combines TRBV28 with TRBJ1-6; D is possibly TRBD1 (6 bases). The V end was cut by 3 bases, the J end by 5 bases, with 11 bases between. Per the germline V gene, CDR1 is MDHEN and CDR2 is SYDVKM. The CDR3 has 15 residues.

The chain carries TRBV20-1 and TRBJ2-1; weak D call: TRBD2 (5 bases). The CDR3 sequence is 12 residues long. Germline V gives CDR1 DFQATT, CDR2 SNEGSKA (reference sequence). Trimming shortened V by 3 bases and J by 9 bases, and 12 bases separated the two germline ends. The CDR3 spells CSASKGAGEQFF. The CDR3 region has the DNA TGCAGTGCTAGTAAGGGCGCGGGTGAGCAGTTCTTC.

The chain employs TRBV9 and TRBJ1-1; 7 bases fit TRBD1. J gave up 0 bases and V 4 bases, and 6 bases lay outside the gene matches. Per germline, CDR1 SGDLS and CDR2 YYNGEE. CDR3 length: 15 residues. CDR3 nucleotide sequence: TGTGCCAGCAGCCCGGGACAGCACTTGAACACTGAAGCTTTCTTT. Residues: CASSPGQHLNTEAFF.

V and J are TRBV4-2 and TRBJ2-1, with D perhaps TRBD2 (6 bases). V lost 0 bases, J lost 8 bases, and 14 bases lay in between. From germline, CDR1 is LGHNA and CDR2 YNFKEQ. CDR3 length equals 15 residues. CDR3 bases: TGTGCCAGCAGCCAAGATCCGGACTACCCCCATGAGCAGTTCTTC. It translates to CASSQDPDYPHEQFF.

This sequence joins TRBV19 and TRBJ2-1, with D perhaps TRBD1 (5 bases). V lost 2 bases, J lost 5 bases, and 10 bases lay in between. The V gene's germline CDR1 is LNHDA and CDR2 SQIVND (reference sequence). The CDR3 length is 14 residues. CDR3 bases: TGTGCCAGTAGTATACTCACCAGGGACAATGAGCAGTTCTTC. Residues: CASSILTRDNEQFF.

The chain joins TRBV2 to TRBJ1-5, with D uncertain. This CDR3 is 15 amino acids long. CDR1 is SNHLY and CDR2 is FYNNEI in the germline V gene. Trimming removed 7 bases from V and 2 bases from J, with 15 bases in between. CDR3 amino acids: CASKMEGIGNQPQHF. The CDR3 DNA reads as TGTGCCAGCAAAATGGAGGGTATCGGCAATCAGCCCCAGCATTTT.

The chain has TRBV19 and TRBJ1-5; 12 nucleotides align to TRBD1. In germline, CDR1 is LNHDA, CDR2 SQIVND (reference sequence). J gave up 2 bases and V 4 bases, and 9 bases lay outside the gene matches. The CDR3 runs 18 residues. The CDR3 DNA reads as TGTGCCAGTAGTAGTGGGACAGGGGGCTTAGTAGGCAATCAGCCCCAGCATTTT. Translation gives CASSSGTGGLVGNQPQHF.

CDR3 nucleotides: TGTGCCAGCGCGCGGTCCCGGGTCAATGAGCAGTTCTTC. Protein sequence: CASARSRVNEQFF. The genes are TRBV9 and TRBJ2-1; D is uncertain. This CDR3 spans 13 amino acids. V was shortened by 7 bases and J by 6 bases, with 14 bases between the two germline ends. CDR1 is SGDLS, CDR2 YYNGEE, per germline.

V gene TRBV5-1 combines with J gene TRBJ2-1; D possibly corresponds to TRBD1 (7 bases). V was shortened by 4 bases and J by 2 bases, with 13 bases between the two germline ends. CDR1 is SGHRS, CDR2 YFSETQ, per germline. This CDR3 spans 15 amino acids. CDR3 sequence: CASSGRDSPYNEQFF. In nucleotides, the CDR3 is TGCGCCAGCAGCGGGCGGGACAGTCCCTACAATGAGCAGTTCTTC.

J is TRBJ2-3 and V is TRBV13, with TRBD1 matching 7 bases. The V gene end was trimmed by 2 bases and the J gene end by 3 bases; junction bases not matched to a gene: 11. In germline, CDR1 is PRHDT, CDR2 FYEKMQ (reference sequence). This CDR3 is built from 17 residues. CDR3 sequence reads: CASSLYKTGSSTDTQYF. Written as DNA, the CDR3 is TGTGCCAGCAGCTTATACAAGACAGGGAGTAGTACAGATACGCAGTATTTT.

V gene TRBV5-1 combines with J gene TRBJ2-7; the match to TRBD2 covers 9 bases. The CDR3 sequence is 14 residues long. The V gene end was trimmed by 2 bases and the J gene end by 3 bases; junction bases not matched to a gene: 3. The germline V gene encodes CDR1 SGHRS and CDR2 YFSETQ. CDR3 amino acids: CASSFRAGGYEQYF. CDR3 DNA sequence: TGCGCCAGCAGCTTCAGAGCGGGAGGCTACGAGCAGTACTTC.

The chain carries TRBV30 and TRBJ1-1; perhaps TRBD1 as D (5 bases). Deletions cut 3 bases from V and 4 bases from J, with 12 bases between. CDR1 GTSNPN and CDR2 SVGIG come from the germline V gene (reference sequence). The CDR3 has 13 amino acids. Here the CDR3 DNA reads TGTGCCTGGAGAGGCGGACACGGCACTGAAGCTTTCTTT. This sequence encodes CAWRGGHGTEAFF.

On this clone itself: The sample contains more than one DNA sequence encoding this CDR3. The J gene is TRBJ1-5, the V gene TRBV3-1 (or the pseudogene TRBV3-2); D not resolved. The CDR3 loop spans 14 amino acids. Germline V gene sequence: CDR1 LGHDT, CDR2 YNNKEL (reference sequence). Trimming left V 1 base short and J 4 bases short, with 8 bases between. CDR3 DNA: TGTGCCAGCAGCCAAGCGGGCGGGAATCAGCCCCAGCATTTT. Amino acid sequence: CASSQAGGNQPQHF.

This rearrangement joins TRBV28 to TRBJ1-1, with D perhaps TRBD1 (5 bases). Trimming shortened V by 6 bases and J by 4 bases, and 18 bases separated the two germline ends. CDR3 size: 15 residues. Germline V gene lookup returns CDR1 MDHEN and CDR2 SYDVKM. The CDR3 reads CASSSLGARATEAFF. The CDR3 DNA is TGTGCCAGCAGCAGCTTAGGAGCCAGGGCCACTGAAGCTTTCTTT. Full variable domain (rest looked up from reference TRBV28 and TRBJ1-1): DVKVTQSSRYLVKRTGEKVFLECVQDMDHENMFWYRQDPGLGLRLIYFSYDVKMKEKGDIPEGYSVSREKKERFSLILESASTNQTSMYLCASSSLGARATEAFFGQGTRLTVV.

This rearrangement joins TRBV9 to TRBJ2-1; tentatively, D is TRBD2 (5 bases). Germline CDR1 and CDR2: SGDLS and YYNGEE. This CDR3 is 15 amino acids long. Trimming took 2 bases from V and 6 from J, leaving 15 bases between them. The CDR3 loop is CASSVEANYGNEQFF. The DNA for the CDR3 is TGTGCCAGCAGCGTGGAGGCCAACTATGGCAATGAGCAGTTCTTC.

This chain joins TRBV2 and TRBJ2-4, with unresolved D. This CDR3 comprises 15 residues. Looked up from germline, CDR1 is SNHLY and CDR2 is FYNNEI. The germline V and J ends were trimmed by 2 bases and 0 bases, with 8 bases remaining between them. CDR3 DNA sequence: TGTGCCAGCAGTGAATCCCGGGTAGCCAAAAACATTCAGTACTTC. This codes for CASSESRVAKNIQYF.

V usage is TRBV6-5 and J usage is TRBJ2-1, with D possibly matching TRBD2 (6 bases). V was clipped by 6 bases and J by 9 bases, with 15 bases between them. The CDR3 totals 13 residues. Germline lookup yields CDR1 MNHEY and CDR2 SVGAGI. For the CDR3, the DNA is TGTGCCAGCAGGGCAGGAGGGGTCAGTGAGCAGTTCTTC. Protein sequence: CASRAGGVSEQFF.

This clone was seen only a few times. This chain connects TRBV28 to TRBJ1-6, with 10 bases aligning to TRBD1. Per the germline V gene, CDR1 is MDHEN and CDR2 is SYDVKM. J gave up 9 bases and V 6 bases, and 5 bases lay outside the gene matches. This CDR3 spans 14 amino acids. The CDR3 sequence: CASSPTGGFSPLHF. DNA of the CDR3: TGTGCCAGCAGCCCGACAGGGGGCTTTTCACCCCTCCACTTT.

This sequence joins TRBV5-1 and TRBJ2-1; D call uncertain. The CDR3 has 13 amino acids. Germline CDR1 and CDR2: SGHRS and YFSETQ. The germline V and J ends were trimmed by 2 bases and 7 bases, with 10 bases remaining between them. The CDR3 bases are TGCGCCAGCAGCTTTCAGGCATTAAATGAGCAGTTCTTC. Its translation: CASSFQALNEQFF.